The clone carrying this TCR beta chain occurred many times. Its antigen is as yet unknown. The data were obtained in a study of T cells in Graves' hyperthyroidism and ophthalmopathy. Background on the study: Specimen type is peripheral blood, collected at initial diagnosis prior to any treatment.

Losses at the gene ends were 2 bases for V and 6 bases for J; bases not matched to a gene: 8. CDR1 MNHEY and CDR2 SVGAGI come from the germline V gene. This CDR3 comprises 16 residues. Researchers took RNA transcripts and amplified the TCR beta CDR3 regions from them. Researchers ran a first-round RT-PCR on the TCR CDR3 using the HTBI primer set. Via MiXCR, TCRdb re-called the multiplex PCR reads, giving one row per CDR3 protein. The sample records about 690,000 distinct CDR3 sequences, about 18% being singletons. Findings and limits, study-wide: Classification by a 13 V-J model distinguished ophthalmopathy from stable hyperthyroidism.

The origin of this receptor is a man between 45 and 60 years old with Graves' hyperthyroidism. V and J are TRBV6-5 and TRBJ2-1; 9 nucleotides line up with TRBD2. The source material was blood. The CDR3 sequence is CASSYPTSGQGNEQFF. In DNA form, the CDR3 reads TGTGCCAGCAGTTACCCGACTAGCGGCCAGGGCAATGAGCAGTTCTTC.